One and the same sample provided the 5 T cell receptor beta chains below, sequenced in a study of circulating CD8 cells and anti-PD-1 response in melanoma. From live CD3+CD8+TCRalphabeta+ cells, four PD-1 and/or TIGIT subsets were sorted. The QIAseq Immune Repertoire TCR panel built the libraries from around 15 ng of total RNA. TCRdb processed the reads anew with MiXCR; each CDR3 protein has one entry. Among about 310 distinct CDR3 sequences listed, about 11% were seen once. The specimen comprised CD8+ T cells from PBMCs, sampled at baseline or after one month of anti-PD-1 therapy (not recorded which). These receptors were taken from a human donor with melanoma.

Relative to its sample, this clonotype is large. The chain is built from TRBV10-3 and TRBJ2-7, with D possibly matching TRBD1 (6 bases). V lost 10 bases to trimming and J lost 4 bases, with 26 bases between them. The CDR3 is 16 residues long. Germline V lookup: CDR1 ENHRY, CDR2 SYGVKD. The CDR3 sequence is CATGLGGGQRNYEQYF. DNA for the CDR3: TGTGCCACGGGGCTTGGCGGAGGACAGAGGAATTACGAGCAGTACTTC.

The chain carries TRBV24-1 and TRBJ1-5; weak D call: TRBD1 (5 bases). V was pared by 3 bases and J by 6 bases, with 8 bases between. Germline V CDR1 and CDR2: KGHDR, SFDVKD. The CDR3 length is 13 residues. The CDR3 coding sequence is TGTGCCACCAGTGATCCGAGGGGTCAGCCCCAGCATTTT. Translating it yields CATSDPRGQPQHF.

In this sample, this clonotype turned up a few times. CDR3 sequence: CASSTGGMNTQYF. For the CDR3, the DNA is TGTGCCAGCAGTACGGGGGGGATGAATACGCAGTATTTT. The rearrangement uses TRBV6-5 and TRBJ2-3; TRBD2 aligns across 8 bases. The CDR3 totals 13 residues. V gave up 5 bases and J gave up 7 bases; unmatched junction bases: 5. In germline, CDR1 is MNHEY, CDR2 SVGAGI.

V is TRBV2 and J is TRBJ2-3, with D possibly TRBD2 on 6 matching bases. Germline assignment: CDR1 SNHLY and CDR2 FYNNEI. This CDR3 comprises 16 residues. Trimming left V 6 bases short and J 2 bases short, with 18 bases between. The CDR3 spells CASRPRGDGPTDTQYF. In nucleotides, the CDR3 is TGTGCCAGCAGGCCGCGGGGTGATGGCCCCACAGATACGCAGTATTTT. The entire variable domain, with the rest obtained from reference TRBV2 and TRBJ2-3, is as follows: EPEVTQTPSHQVTQMGQEVILRCVPISNHLYFYWYRQILGQKVEFLVSFYNNEISEKSEIFDDQFSVERPDGSNFTLKIRSTKLEDSAMYFCASRPRGDGPTDTQYFGPGTRLTVL.

This clonotype was recorded only once. A much larger clonotype is one base distant, so this may be a read error. This sequence joins TRBV19 and TRBJ2-2, with D maybe TRBD1 (6 bases). The CDR3 consists of 12 residues. Germline V CDR1 and CDR2: LNHDA, SQIVND (reference sequence). Deletions cut 10 bases from V and 6 bases from J, with 12 bases between. DNA for the CDR3: TGTGCCACTCAGGCAGGGGCCGGGGAGCTGTTTTTT. Protein sequence: CATQAGAGELFF.